The 7 T cell receptor beta chains listed next were all sequenced from one sample in a study of T cell responses to AZD1222 COVID-19 vaccine. TCRdb's table, derived via immunoSEQ multiplex PCR, lists solely in-frame clones and lacks some. The sample has around 120,000 clones, just over 85% seen once. The input for sequencing was peripheral blood, taken on day 0 of MenACWY control vaccination. These receptor sequences come from an adult in good health.

The chain employs TRBV6-6 and TRBJ2-7; D might be TRBD1 or TRBD2, each matching 5 bases. Trimming left V 6 bases short and J 6 bases short, with 12 bases between. The CDR3 runs 12 residues. Germline V gene sequence: CDR1 MNHNY, CDR2 SVGAGI (reference sequence). The chain's CDR3 is CASRVGTAEQYF. DNA for the CDR3: TGTGCCAGCAGGGTAGGGACCGCCGAGCAGTACTTC.

The V and J genes are TRBV5-4 and TRBJ2-1, with TRBD2 matching 7 bases. This CDR3 comprises 17 residues. After removal of 1 base from V and 5 bases from J, the junction contained 12 bases not matched to a gene. Germline values: CDR1 SGHNT, CDR2 YYREEE (reference sequence). CDR3 protein: CASSLPFGGSLNNEQFF. The CDR3 DNA is TGTGCCAGCAGCTTGCCCTTTGGCGGGAGTTTGAACAATGAGCAGTTCTTC.

The genes are TRBV28 and TRBJ1-3; D not certain. Per the germline V gene, CDR1 is MDHEN and CDR2 is SYDVKM. The V end lost 4 bases, the J end lost 2 bases, and 12 bases lay between the germline ends. The CDR3 runs 15 residues. The CDR3 protein is CASSSAGKPGNTIYF. CDR3 coding DNA: TGTGCCAGCAGTTCGGCGGGTAAGCCTGGAAACACCATATATTTT.

The rearrangement uses TRBV3-1 (or the pseudogene TRBV3-2) and TRBJ2-7; D remains ambiguous. Trimming took 0 bases from V and 6 from J, leaving 15 bases between them. This CDR3 spans 15 amino acids. Germline lookup yields CDR1 LGHDT and CDR2 YNNKEL (reference sequence). This chain's CDR3 is CASSQDIGPFVEQYF. CDR3 in DNA: TGTGCCAGCAGCCAAGATATCGGACCCTTCGTCGAGCAGTACTTC.

This clone was detected once. V gene TRBV28 combines with J gene TRBJ1-2; D perhaps matches TRBD1 (6 bases). The CDR3 loop spans 11 amino acids. Germline CDR1 and CDR2: MDHEN and SYDVKM. V lost 5 bases and J lost 7, with 8 bases in between. CDR3 region: CASSPGVGYTF. Here the CDR3 DNA reads TGTGCCAGCAGTCCAGGGGTTGGCTACACCTTC.

Details on this clone: This specimen includes other DNA sequences encoding the same CDR3. CDR3 region: CASSIGTGVYGYTF. CDR3 in DNA: TGTGCCAGTAGTATTGGGACAGGGGTCTATGGCTACACCTTC. This chain connects TRBV19 to TRBJ1-2; 10 positions agree with TRBD1. Per the germline V gene, CDR1 is LNHDA and CDR2 is SQIVND (reference sequence). Trimming cost V 3 bases and J 4 bases; bases outside gene matches: 2. This CDR3 spans 14 amino acids.

The V gene is TRBV5-4, the J gene TRBJ2-1; 8 bases fit TRBD1. CDR3 length equals 16 residues. Germline values: CDR1 SGHNT, CDR2 YYREEE (reference sequence). With 6 bases clipped from V and 7 bases from J, the junction kept 15 bases outside the gene matches. The CDR3 sequence: CASNQGAGQLLNEQFF. The CDR3 bases are TGTGCCAGCAACCAGGGGGCGGGACAACTTTTGAATGAGCAGTTCTTC.